The 5 T cell receptor beta chains in this list originate from one sample, sequenced in a study of siplizumab effects on memory and regulatory T cells. The protocol was immunoSEQ multiplex PCR, while the TCRdb copy is restricted to in-frame clones and leaves out a portion. The data show over 85,000 clones, roughly 96% seen once. The specimen was naive CD4+ T cells sorted from blood. The source is a human donor in good health.

The chain has TRBV15 and TRBJ2-3; D is unclear. Trimming removed 1 base at V and 0 bases at J, with 11 bases between. The CDR3 length is 16 residues. In germline, CDR1 is LNHNV, CDR2 YYDKDF (reference sequence). The CDR3 protein is CATSRVRVRSTDTQYF. The CDR3 DNA sequence: TGTGCCACCAGCAGAGTAAGGGTCCGGAGCACAGATACGCAGTATTTT.

This clone was seen only once. V is TRBV19 and J is TRBJ2-3; 12 nucleotides agree with TRBD2. Losses at the gene ends were 6 bases for V and 2 bases for J; bases not matched to a gene: 6. Germline CDR1 LNHDA, CDR2 SQIVND (reference sequence). This CDR3 region has 16 residues. The CDR3 DNA is TGTGCCAGTAGCCGACTAGCGGGGGAGCTCACAGATACGCAGTATTTT. Translated, it gives CASSRLAGELTDTQYF.

This clone appeared a few times. The chain links TRBV25-1 to TRBJ1-1, with D unresolved. Trimming pared 2 bases from V and 3 bases from J, leaving 10 bases between. Germline values: CDR1 MGHDK, CDR2 SYGVNS. The CDR3 has 14 amino acids. The CDR3 reads CASSEDFGYTEAFF. CDR3 nucleotides: TGTGCCAGCAGTGAAGACTTCGGGTACACTGAAGCTTTCTTT.

The chain couples TRBV2 to TRBJ2-2; no clear D gene. V lost 6 bases and J 1 base, leaving 9 bases between the germline ends. CDR1 and CDR2 from the germline V gene are SNHLY and FYNNEI. CDR3 length: 14 amino acids. For the CDR3, the DNA is TGTGCCAGCAGGGTGTCCGAGAACACCGGGGAGCTGTTTTTT. As protein: CASRVSENTGELFF.

This clone appeared a single time. V gene TRBV6-5 combines with J gene TRBJ2-3, with D hard to call. The germline V gene has CDR1 MNHEY and CDR2 SVGAGI. The CDR3 runs 13 residues. Trimming pared 4 bases from V and 2 bases from J, leaving 7 bases between. The CDR3 DNA reads as TGTGCCAGCAGTTCGTCAGCCACAGATACGCAGTATTTT. Amino acids: CASSSSATDTQYF.